This T cell receptor (beta chain) was sequenced in a study of blood T cell repertoires in COVID-19. As for the study in general: Collection of acute and convalescent COVID-19 samples took place in the United States, Italy and Spain. The analysed material was cDNA or gDNA that came from T cells, B-cell-depleted T cells, or PBMCs.

In the source study's methods: How many nucleated cells were present was estimated from reference gene primer amplification. Assay: immunoSEQ multiplex PCR; the TCRdb copy retains only in-frame clones and omits some. That table is the source of V, J and clone size, and D and trimming were worked out from the DNA. The sample consists of about 44,000 clones, about 89% of them appearing once. CDR3 length: 13 amino acids. V was cut by 6 bases and J by 3 bases, with 11 bases left in between. Germline V gene data show CDR1 as LNHDA and CDR2 as SQIVND (reference sequence). The genes are TRBV19 and TRBJ1-2, with D possibly TRBD1 on 6 matching bases. Sequenced: peripheral blood. The receptor comes from an older man with active COVID-19. The CDR3 bases are TGTGCCAGTAGCCTGACAGGAGACTATGGCTACACCTTC. It specifies CASSLTGDYGYTF.